The 21 T cell receptor beta chains below come from one sample, sequenced in a study of T cell responses to AZD1222 COVID-19 vaccine. Profiled with immunoSEQ multiplex PCR; TCRdb holds only in-frame clones, not every one. Of about 99,000 clones in the sample, 90% are singletons; the top ten hold about 5%. The sequencing used peripheral blood, collected on day 0 of AZD1222 vaccination. These receptors all stem from an adult in good health.

This clone was detected only once. This chain connects TRBV27 to TRBJ1-2; D not resolved. Germline V gene lookup returns CDR1 MNHEY and CDR2 SMNVEV (reference sequence). The CDR3 runs 13 residues. Trimming took 5 bases from V and 5 from J, leaving 12 bases between them. The CDR3 loop is CASSLHPAYGYTF. In DNA form, the CDR3 reads TGTGCCAGCAGTCTACACCCGGCTTATGGCTACACCTTC.

The J gene is TRBJ1-6, the V gene TRBV9, with 8 nucleotides matching TRBD1. CDR3 length: 16 amino acids. The germline V gene encodes CDR1 SGDLS and CDR2 YYNGEE. V was pared by 0 bases and J by 9 bases, with 8 bases of the junction left unmatched. The CDR3 reads CASSVGQGAYLSPLHF. The CDR3 bases are TGTGCCAGCAGCGTAGGGCAGGGGGCGTATCTTTCACCCCTCCACTTT.

The CDR3 DNA follows: TGTGCCAGCAGTTACTCGAGGCAGGGGGCGATCGATGAGCAGTTCTTC. This codes for CASSYSRQGAIDEQFF. The chain combines TRBV6-5 with TRBJ2-1; 8 bases fit TRBD1. This CDR3 has 16 residues. The ends lost 0 bases at V and 8 bases at J; junction bases unmatched: 9. Germline values: CDR1 MNHEY, CDR2 SVGAGI.

This sequence joins TRBV2 and TRBJ1-3, with unresolved D. The germline V and J ends were trimmed by 6 bases and 8 bases, with 11 bases remaining between them. CDR3 length: 12 amino acids. Germline V CDR1 and CDR2: SNHLY, FYNNEI. CDR3 sequence reads: CASRGLADTIYF. The DNA of the CDR3 is TGTGCCAGCAGAGGACTCGCGGACACCATATATTTT.

The table lists this clone with a count of one. This chain joins TRBV18 and TRBJ1-5; TRBD1 might be the D (5 bases). This CDR3 spans 15 amino acids. Germline loops: CDR1 KGHSH, CDR2 LQKENI. V was trimmed by 4 bases and J by 2 bases, leaving 12 bases between them. As DNA, the CDR3 is TGTGCCAGCTCACTTAGGCAGGGCGGCAATCAGCCCCAGCATTTT. Amino acids: CASSLRQGGNQPQHF.

The chain employs TRBV18 and TRBJ1-6, with a tentative D call TRBD1 (6 bases). CDR1 KGHSH and CDR2 LQKENI come from the germline V gene. Trimming took off 3 bases at V and 7 bases at J, with 16 bases between the two ends. The CDR3 is 16 amino acids. The DNA for the CDR3 is TGTGCCAGCTCACCTGACGGGGGCGCGCGGAATTCACCCCTCCACTTT. The encoded protein is CASSPDGGARNSPLHF.

This chain links TRBV6-5 with TRBJ2-7; TRBD1 matches 9 bases. The V gene end was trimmed by 6 bases and the J gene end by 4 bases; junction bases not matched to a gene: 7. The length of the CDR3 is 14 residues. The V gene's germline CDR1 is MNHEY and CDR2 SVGAGI. CDR3 amino acids: CASRTTGGGYEQYF. DNA of the CDR3: TGTGCCAGCAGGACTACAGGGGGCGGATACGAGCAGTACTTC.

The chain carries TRBV5-5 and TRBJ2-7, with D unclear. V lost 4 bases, J lost 3 bases, and 11 bases lay in between. Per the germline V gene, CDR1 is SGHKS and CDR2 is YYEKEE (reference sequence). The CDR3 runs to 13 residues. CDR3 protein: CASSPKSVYEQYF. In DNA form, the CDR3 reads TGTGCCAGCAGCCCAAAATCCGTCTACGAGCAGTACTTC.

The genes are TRBV29-1 and TRBJ2-1; the match to TRBD2 covers 14 bases. The CDR3 consists of 17 residues. Trimming removed 3 bases from V and 8 bases from J; junction bases left unmatched: 12. Germline loops: CDR1 SQVTM, CDR2 ANQGSEA. The CDR3 region has the DNA TGCAGCGTTGACCGGACTAGCGGGGGGCCCTTCGCGGATGAGCAGTTCTTC. Amino acids: CSVDRTSGGPFADEQFF.

The chain recombines TRBV7-9 with TRBJ1-6, with D possibly matching TRBD1 (5 bases). Trimming took off 5 bases at V and 10 bases at J, with 18 bases between the two ends. Germline V CDR1 and CDR2: SEHNR, FQNEAQ (reference sequence). This CDR3 contains 15 residues. The DNA for the CDR3 is TGTGCCAGCAGCCCCCGGCAGGGTGAAAGCTCACCCCTCCACTTT. Protein product: CASSPRQGESSPLHF.

The CDR3 sequence: CASSPSQGAYGYTF. CDR3 sequence (DNA): TGTGCCAGCTCACCTTCCCAGGGGGCCTATGGCTACACCTTC. V gene TRBV18 combines with J gene TRBJ1-2, with TRBD1 matching 8 bases. Germline trimming cut 3 bases from V and 4 bases from J; bases unmatched to any gene: 4. The CDR3 runs to 14 residues. CDR1 is KGHSH and CDR2 is LQKENI in the germline V gene.

This clone appeared a single time. This chain connects TRBV3-1 (or the pseudogene TRBV3-2) to TRBJ2-3, with D possibly matching TRBD1 (6 bases). The CDR3 has 15 amino acids. Trimming stripped 4 bases from V and 3 bases from J, with 14 bases between. Germline values: CDR1 LGHDT, CDR2 YNNKEL (reference sequence). The CDR3 is CASSPAGVGTDTQYF. The CDR3 coding sequence is TGTGCCAGCAGCCCAGCAGGGGTCGGGACAGATACGCAGTATTTT.

CDR3 nucleotides: TGTGCCAGCAGTGAAGGGCTTGGAGGAGGGACACTAAAGACCAATGAGCAGTTCTTC. It translates to CASSEGLGGGTLKTNEQFF. This chain links TRBV6-1 with TRBJ2-1, with D perhaps assigned TRBD1 or TRBD2 (6 bases each). This CDR3 is built from 19 residues. V was shortened by 1 base and J by 6 bases, with 25 bases between the two germline ends. Germline lookup yields CDR1 MNHNS and CDR2 SASEGT.

The chain has TRBV6-1 and TRBJ2-3; TRBD2 aligns across 7 bases. Trimming took 3 bases from V and 4 from J; bases not matched to a gene: 7. Germline V gene lookup returns CDR1 MNHNS and CDR2 SASEGT. The CDR3 sequence is 15 residues long. CDR3 bases: TGTGCCAGCAGTGATGGGGGGGGTAGTGCAGATACGCAGTATTTT. As protein: CASSDGGGSADTQYF.

The genes are TRBV7-2 and TRBJ1-6; TRBD1 might be the D (5 bases). With 4 bases removed from V and 5 bases from J, the gap between germline ends came to 9 bases. The CDR3 consists of 14 residues. From germline, CDR1 is SGHTA and CDR2 FQGNSA. CDR3 protein: CASSSGTHNSPLHF. CDR3 coding DNA: TGTGCCAGCAGCTCGGGGACTCATAATTCACCCCTCCACTTT. Filled out from reference TRBV7-2 and TRBJ1-6, the complete variable domain reads GAGVSQSPSNKVTEKGKDVELRCDPISGHTALYWYRQSLGQGLEFLIYFQGNSAPDKSGLPSDRFSAERTGGSVSTLTIQRTQQEDSAVYLCASSSGTHNSPLHFGNGTRLTVT.

The chain recombines TRBV14 with TRBJ1-6; D is perhaps TRBD1 (5 bases). The CDR3 loop spans 15 amino acids. Looked up from germline, CDR1 is SGHDN and CDR2 is FVKESK. Trimming shortened V by 1 base and J by 9 bases, and 13 bases separated the two germline ends. CDR3 nucleotides: TGTGCCAGCAGCCAAGCAGGGTCCACCGGTTCACCCCTCCACTTT. As protein: CASSQAGSTGSPLHF.

This clone showed up just a few times. The gene calls are TRBV6-5 and TRBJ1-4, with D perhaps TRBD1 (6 bases). CDR1 and CDR2 (germline): MNHEY, SVGAGI. This CDR3 has 13 amino acids. Trimming pared 0 bases from V and 14 bases from J, leaving 13 bases between. CDR3 bases: TGTGCCAGCAGTTACTCGCGAAGGACAGAGCTGTTTTTT. Amino acids: CASSYSRRTELFF.

This chain connects TRBV12-5 to TRBJ1-2; TRBD1 aligns across 7 bases. V lost 3 bases and J lost 10; bases outside the gene matches: 8. The length of the CDR3 is 13 residues. Germline CDR1 is LGHNT and CDR2 is FRNRAP. The CDR3 region is CASGLGDSRPYTF. CDR3 nucleotides: TGTGCTAGTGGTTTAGGGGACAGCCGTCCCTACACCTTC. Filled out from reference TRBV12-5 and TRBJ1-2, the complete variable domain reads DARVTQTPRHKVTEMGQEVTMRCQPILGHNTVFWYRQTMMQGLELLAYFRNRAPLDDSGMPKDRFSAEMPDATLATLKIQPSEPRDSAVYFCASGLGDSRPYTFGSGTRLTVV.

This chain links TRBV13 with TRBJ1-4, with D perhaps matching TRBD1 (6 bases). Germline loops: CDR1 PRHDT, CDR2 FYEKMQ (reference sequence). The V end was cut by 6 bases, the J end by 7 bases, with 15 bases between. This CDR3 region has 14 residues. The CDR3 DNA reads TGTGCCAGCAGAAAAGGGGGGCAGGCTGAAAAACTGTTTTTT. Translation: CASRKGGQAEKLFF.

The CDR3 bases are TGTGCCAGTAGAATTAGACAGGGGACCTACAATGAGCAGTTCTTC. It encodes CASRIRQGTYNEQFF. The chain couples TRBV19 to TRBJ2-1; 8 bases match TRBD1. CDR1 and CDR2 from the germline V gene are LNHDA and SQIVND (reference sequence). This CDR3 spans 15 amino acids. V dropped 6 bases and J dropped 2; count of bases not matched to a gene: 6.

This rearrangement joins TRBV6-9 to TRBJ1-5; D uncertain. This CDR3 is 14 amino acids long. V was cut by 11 bases and J by 3 bases, with 17 bases left in between. The germline V gene encodes CDR1 MNHGY and CDR2 SVAAGI. The CDR3 DNA sequence: TGTGCCGGGCCCCTGCGGGAAGACAATCAGCCCCAGCATTTT. Its translation: CAGPLREDNQPQHF.